The 23 T cell receptor beta chains below all came from one sample that was sequenced in a study of blood T cell repertoires in COVID-19 (TCRdb year 2020). The library was built by means of the immunoSEQ multiplex PCR assay. TCRdb provides this immuneACCESS table in a form limited to in-frame rearrangements. Some clones are lacking; in checked studies, under half of them reflect an unresolved V gene, and why the rest are absent is not known. Counted in this sample were about 150,000 clones; around 87% of them appeared once. The ten most abundant clones make up 2.5% to 3.5% of the sample. Sequencing input: peripheral blood. These receptor sequences come from a woman between 55 and 75 years old with active COVID-19.

The chain employs TRBV12-5 and TRBJ1-5, with D hard to call. This CDR3 contains 12 residues. CDR1 is LGHNT, CDR2 FRNRAP, per germline. V was cut by 4 bases and J by 3 bases, with 4 bases left in between. The CDR3 reads CASGSSNQPQHF. CDR3 nucleotides: TGTGCTAGTGGTTCCTCCAATCAGCCCCAGCATTTT.

The chain is built from TRBV19 and TRBJ2-7; tentatively, D is TRBD2 (5 bases). In germline, CDR1 is LNHDA, CDR2 SQIVND (reference sequence). This CDR3 is built from 15 residues. V dropped 3 bases and J dropped 2 bases, with 14 bases sitting between them. CDR3 sequence reads: CASSIREGVAYEQYF. CDR3 nucleotide sequence: TGTGCCAGTAGTATCCGAGAGGGAGTGGCCTACGAGCAGTACTTC.

The V gene is TRBV5-4, the J gene TRBJ2-3, with TRBD2 identical over 10 bases. Germline assignment: CDR1 SGHNT and CDR2 YYREEE (reference sequence). CDR3 length: 15 residues. V lost 2 bases and J lost 3; bases outside the gene matches: 3. CDR3 DNA sequence: TGTGCCAGCAGCTTCGGGACTAGCGTAACAGATACGCAGTATTTT. It yields the protein CASSFGTSVTDTQYF.

The rearrangement joins TRBV19 to TRBJ1-2; 7 nucleotides line up with TRBD1. With 7 bases clipped from V and 3 bases from J, the junction kept 5 bases outside the gene matches. The V gene's germline CDR1 is LNHDA and CDR2 SQIVND (reference sequence). The CDR3 loop spans 13 amino acids. The CDR3: CASTPDRYYGYTF. CDR3 in DNA: TGTGCCAGTACCCCGGACAGGTACTATGGCTACACCTTC.

This clone was seen only once. The chain carries TRBV5-4 and TRBJ2-7; 8 nucleotides align to TRBD1. Trimming took 5 bases from V and 2 from J; bases not matched to a gene: 3. The CDR3 extends over 13 amino acids. The germline gives CDR1 SGHNT, CDR2 YYREEE (reference sequence). The CDR3 reads CASSRTGTYEQYF. The CDR3 nucleotides read TGTGCCAGCAGTCGGACAGGGACCTACGAGCAGTACTTC.

The rearrangement joins TRBV7-8 to TRBJ2-3; D unresolved. Trimming removed 5 bases from V and 3 bases from J, with 18 bases in between. The CDR3 runs 16 residues. Germline V gene sequence: CDR1 SGHVS, CDR2 FQNEAQ. The CDR3 is CASSPTGSWRTDTQYF. DNA for the CDR3: TGTGCCAGCAGCCCCACCGGCAGTTGGAGAACAGATACGCAGTATTTT. Full variable domain (outside the CDR3, taken from reference TRBV7-8 and TRBJ2-3): GAGVSQSPRYKVAKRGQDVALRCDPISGHVSLFWYQQALGQGPEFLTYFQNEAQLDKSGLPSDRFFAERPEGSVSTLKIQRTQQEDSAVYLCASSPTGSWRTDTQYFGPGTRLTVL.

J is TRBJ2-5 and V is TRBV3-1 (or the pseudogene TRBV3-2), with unresolved D. The germline V gene has CDR1 LGHDT and CDR2 YNNKEL (reference sequence). The CDR3 extends over 13 amino acids. With 0 bases removed from V and 5 bases from J, the gap between germline ends came to 7 bases. CDR3 sequence (DNA): TGTGCCAGCAGCCAAGAGGGCACGGAGACCCAGTACTTC. Its protein is CASSQEGTETQYF.

The rearrangement links TRBV18 to TRBJ2-3; 8 positions match TRBD2. The CDR3 covers 15 residues. V shed 8 bases, J shed 3 bases, and the junction held 10 bases outside the gene matches. Per the germline V gene, CDR1 is KGHSH and CDR2 is LQKENI. CDR3 sequence (DNA): TGTGCCAGCGCCCGCGTGAGCGGGAGTACAGATACGCAGTATTTT. It specifies CASARVSGSTDTQYF.

This chain's CDR3 is CAGAAGLENTEAFF. The CDR3 DNA reads as TGTGCCGGAGCGGCAGGACTAGAGAACACTGAAGCTTTCTTT. The chain joins TRBV6-6 to TRBJ1-1; D ambiguous. The CDR3 is made up of 14 amino acids. Germline CDR1 MNHNY, CDR2 SVGAGI (reference sequence). Between the trimmed V and J ends, which lost 11 bases and 1 base, there was a span of 17 bases.

The chain is built from TRBV18 and TRBJ1-4; D gene ambiguous. The ends were cut back, 0 bases at V and 10 bases at J, with 18 bases in the middle. The CDR3 totals 16 residues. In germline, CDR1 is KGHSH, CDR2 LQKENI. The CDR3 DNA reads TGTGCCAGCTCACCACCAAGTCGAGGGAGTCACAGAAAACTGTTTTTT. Its translation: CASSPPSRGSHRKLFF.

V and J are TRBV5-1 and TRBJ1-4; D unclear. Deletions cut 5 bases from V and 3 bases from J, with 14 bases between. The CDR3 covers 15 residues. The germline V gene has CDR1 SGHRS and CDR2 YFSETQ. Here the CDR3 reads CASRISSVANEKLFF. CDR3 DNA sequence: TGCGCCAGCAGAATTAGCTCAGTTGCTAATGAAAAACTGTTTTTT.

CDR3 residues: CASSFGDRGHGNTIYF. As DNA, the CDR3 is TGTGCCAGCAGTTTTGGGGACAGGGGGCATGGAAACACCATATATTTT. V usage is TRBV28 and J usage is TRBJ1-3; 12 bases are a match to TRBD1. The CDR3 extends over 16 amino acids. The germline CDR1 and CDR2 sequences are MDHEN and SYDVKM. J gave up 3 bases and V 3 bases, and 3 bases lay outside the gene matches. The full variable domain, in which reference TRBV28 and TRBJ1-3 provide the parts outside the CDR3, is DVKVTQSSRYLVKRTGEKVFLECVQDMDHENMFWYRQDPGLGLRLIYFSYDVKMKEKGDIPEGYSVSREKKERFSLILESASTNQTSMYLCASSFGDRGHGNTIYFGEGSWLTVV.

V usage is TRBV27 and J usage is TRBJ2-7; TRBD1 aligns across 8 bases. V gave up 2 bases and J gave up 0 bases; unmatched junction bases: 9. The CDR3 sequence is 17 residues long. Germline assignment: CDR1 MNHEY and CDR2 SMNVEV (reference sequence). The CDR3 region is CASSLTGTGYFSYEQYF. In DNA, the CDR3 is TGTGCCAGCAGTTTAACCGGGACAGGTTACTTCTCCTACGAGCAGTACTTC.

This clone was seen once. The chain has TRBV9 and TRBJ2-1; no firm D call. CDR3 size: 15 residues. Germline loops: CDR1 SGDLS, CDR2 YYNGEE. V was clipped by 0 bases and J by 3 bases, with 10 bases between them. In nucleotides, the CDR3 is TGTGCCAGCAGCGTAGAAGCGATCATCTACAATGAGCAGTTCTTC. It codes for CASSVEAIIYNEQFF.

This chain uses TRBV14 with TRBJ2-1; 15 nucleotides align to TRBD2. CDR1 SGHDN and CDR2 FVKESK come from the germline V gene. This CDR3 has 18 residues. J gave up 5 bases and V 5 bases, and 10 bases lay outside the gene matches. As DNA, the CDR3 is TGTGCCAGCAGCAGAGGACTAGCGGGAGGGCCGGGGGACAATGAGCAGTTCTTC. It specifies CASSRGLAGGPGDNEQFF.

The rearrangement uses TRBV10-2 and TRBJ2-5; possible D gene TRBD2, 6 bases. Trimming left V 9 bases short and J 4 bases short, with 18 bases between. The germline CDR1 and CDR2 sequences are WSHSY and SAAADI. The CDR3 sequence is 14 residues long. The CDR3 protein is CASRDSEVRETQYF. Here the CDR3 DNA reads TGCGCCAGTAGGGACTCCGAGGTTCGAGAGACCCAGTACTTC.

This clone has just one count. The chain carries TRBV6-5 and TRBJ1-4; 7 positions match TRBD1. The CDR3 is made up of 14 amino acids. J lost 7 bases, V lost 6 bases, and 8 bases had no gene match. Germline assignment: CDR1 MNHEY and CDR2 SVGAGI. The CDR3 region has the DNA TGTGCCAGCAGGACCAGACAGGGCGGTGAAAAACTGTTTTTT. Protein: CASRTRQGGEKLFF.

The chain couples TRBV5-1 to TRBJ2-6; tentatively, D is TRBD2 (5 bases). The germline V gene encodes CDR1 SGHRS and CDR2 YFSETQ. V gave up 7 bases and J gave up 0 bases, with 11 bases separating them. The CDR3 is made up of 15 amino acids. This chain's CDR3 is CASGVGSSGANVLTF. The CDR3 DNA sequence: TGCGCCAGCGGTGTTGGGAGCTCTGGGGCCAACGTCCTGACTTTC.

J is TRBJ1-1 and V is TRBV19; a possible D gene is TRBD1 (6 bases). In germline, CDR1 is LNHDA, CDR2 SQIVND (reference sequence). V was clipped by 6 bases and J by 4 bases, with 18 bases between them. The CDR3 loop spans 15 amino acids. This chain's CDR3 is CASRPDQGSGTEAFF. The CDR3, as DNA: TGTGCCAGTAGGCCGGACCAGGGGTCGGGCACTGAAGCTTTCTTT.

The chain recombines TRBV5-6 with TRBJ2-3; 12 positions match TRBD2. Germline CDR1 and CDR2: SGHDT and YYEEEE. The CDR3 spans 14 residues. The V and J ends lost 4 bases and 5 bases, in that order; junction bases with no gene match: 2. CDR3 DNA: TGTGCCAGCAGCATGGGACTAGCGGGAGATACGCAGTATTTT. Its translation is CASSMGLAGDTQYF.

This clone occurred a few times. CDR3 sequence (DNA): TGTGCCAGCAGCGTATTCCCGAGGGAGCAGTACTTC. Its translation: CASSVFPREQYF. The J gene is TRBJ2-7, the V gene TRBV9; D call uncertain. This CDR3 is built from 12 residues. The ends were cut back, 1 base at V and 7 bases at J, with 9 bases in the middle. Germline lookup yields CDR1 SGDLS and CDR2 YYNGEE.

The chain is built from TRBV12-3 or TRBV12-4 and TRBJ1-2; D might be TRBD1 (6 bases). The V end was cut by 3 bases, the J end by 6 bases, with 8 bases between. The CDR3 sequence is 12 residues long. The CDR3 DNA reads TGTGCCAGCAGTTTGCAGGGGAATGGCTACACCTTC. This gives the protein CASSLQGNGYTF.

The chain has TRBV11-2 and TRBJ2-1; D uncertain. Looked up from germline, CDR1 is SGHAT and CDR2 is FQNNGV. The V end was cut by 5 bases, the J end by 8 bases, with 10 bases between. There are 12 residues in the CDR3. This CDR3 reads CASSLSFHEQFF. The CDR3 DNA reads as TGTGCCAGCAGCCTGAGCTTCCATGAGCAGTTCTTC.